This T cell receptor beta chain was identified during a study of cytomegalovirus exposure and HLA in healthy donors. Both 60 Vbeta primers and 13 Jbeta primers went into the PCR. Profiled with immunoSEQ multiplex PCR; TCRdb holds only in-frame clones, not every one. The repertoire holds some 150,000 clones, with approximately 83% as singletons. The V gene end was trimmed by 4 bases and the J gene end by 3 bases; junction bases not matched to a gene: 6. Germline V gene data show CDR1 as SGHNT and CDR2 as YYREEE (reference sequence). There are 15 residues in the CDR3. Sequencing used PBMCs. This clonotype was sampled from a woman aged 35 to 49 in good health and CMV-seronegative. The chain couples TRBV5-4 to TRBJ2-1, with 8 nucleotides matching TRBD1. The CDR3 reads CASSTRDRSYNEQFF. The CDR3 DNA reads TGTGCCAGCAGCACTCGGGACAGGAGCTACAATGAGCAGTTCTTC.